This T cell receptor beta chain comes out of a study of blood T cell repertoires in COVID-19. About the study: The analysed material was cDNA or gDNA that came from T cells, B-cell-depleted T cells, or PBMCs.

TCRdb keeps only in-frame clones here, not all; method: immunoSEQ multiplex PCR. The sample holds about 74,000 clones, roughly 85% seen once. CDR1 and CDR2 from the germline V gene are KGHDR and SFDVKD. Trimming took 2 bases from V and 7 from J; bases not matched to a gene: 3. This CDR3 comprises 14 residues. This receptor was obtained from a man aged 45-60 years with acute or convalescent COVID-19. Sequencing used peripheral blood. This chain links TRBV24-1 with TRBJ2-3, with 9 positions matching TRBD2. DNA for the CDR3: TGTGCCACCAGTGATTGGCGGGGGGGGAATACGCAGTATTTT. Translation gives CATSDWRGGNTQYF.